A single sample is the source of the 26 T cell receptor beta chains below, sequenced in a study of OX40 agonist ivuxolimab in advanced cancers. Sequencing used immunoSEQ multiplex PCR; TCRdb keeps in-frame clones, though not all of them. This repertoire shows roughly 80,000 clones, about 80% found once; its top ten account for 5.5% to 8.5%. This specimen consisted of CD4+ or CD8+ T cells sorted from blood, obtained in a trial of the OX40 agonist ivuxolimab. The receptors originated from an adult with an advanced solid tumor such as melanoma, head and neck, liver or kidney cancer.

This clone was counted a few times. V usage is TRBV27 and J usage is TRBJ2-1; the D is unclear. This CDR3 has 16 amino acids. CDR1 is MNHEY, CDR2 SMNVEV, per germline (reference sequence). V lost 2 bases and J lost 0, with 11 bases in between. The CDR3 protein is CASSLTVVSSYNEQFF. The CDR3 region has the DNA TGTGCCAGCAGTTTAACAGTCGTAAGCTCCTACAATGAGCAGTTCTTC.

The chain recombines TRBV6-4 with TRBJ2-2; D is perhaps TRBD2 (5 bases). CDR3 length: 15 residues. Germline V gene data show CDR1 as MRHNA and CDR2 as SNTAGT. V gave up 4 bases and J gave up 0 bases, with 9 bases separating them. The CDR3 coding sequence is TGTGCCAGCAGTGTTGAGGGAGCGAACACCGGGGAGCTGTTTTTT. It codes for CASSVEGANTGELFF.

The chain is built from TRBV28 and TRBJ2-7, with a possible D match to TRBD1 (5 bases). Germline V gene sequence: CDR1 MDHEN, CDR2 SYDVKM. CDR3 size: 11 residues. The germline V and J ends were trimmed by 7 bases and 4 bases, with 8 bases remaining between them. The CDR3 spells CASTAGYEQYV. The CDR3 coding sequence is TGTGCCAGCACCGCAGGGTACGAGCAGTACGTC.

In nucleotides, the CDR3 is TGTGCCAGCAGTAGGGCTCCTGGGGCAGGCACAGATACGCAGTATTTT. This translates into CASSRAPGAGTDTQYF. This chain joins TRBV7-2 and TRBJ2-3, with D maybe TRBD1 (5 bases). This CDR3 comprises 16 residues. Germline V gene data show CDR1 as SGHTA and CDR2 as FQGNSA. V lost 6 bases and J 1 base, leaving 17 bases between the germline ends.

The chain combines TRBV13 with TRBJ2-2; D possibly matches TRBD1 or TRBD2 (5 bases each). Germline V lookup: CDR1 PRHDT, CDR2 FYEKMQ (reference sequence). This CDR3 contains 12 residues. The V end was cut by 8 bases, the J end by 7 bases, with 11 bases between. CDR3 DNA: TGTGCCAGCCGCTGGGGGATCGGGGAGCTGTTTTTT. Translated, it gives CASRWGIGELFF. Drawing the rest from reference TRBV13 and TRBJ2-2, the complete variable domain is AAGVIQSPRHLIKEKRETATLKCYPIPRHDTVYWYQQGPGQDPQFLISFYEKMQSDKGSIPDRFSAQQFSDYHSELNMSSLELGDSALYFCASRWGIGELFFGEGSRLTVL.

This clone was detected a few times. The rearrangement uses TRBV9 and TRBJ2-1; the D gene is possibly TRBD2 (5 bases). CDR1 SGDLS and CDR2 YYNGEE come from the germline V gene. The V gene lost 4 bases and the J gene lost 0 bases, with 14 bases spanning the gap. The CDR3 runs to 16 residues. In DNA form, the CDR3 reads TGTGCCAGCAGCCCGAGCGGCAGCGACTCCTACAATGAGCAGTTCTTC. It specifies CASSPSGSDSYNEQFF.

Concerning this clone itself: At one end the junction does not follow the germline gene, possibly because of a read error. The CDR3 here is CASSYFAGGIEAQYF. CDR3 in DNA: TGTGCCAGCAGTTACTTTGCGGGAGGAATAGAGGCCCAGTACTTC. The rearrangement uses TRBV6-5 and TRBJ2-5; 8 bases match TRBD2. This CDR3 has 15 amino acids. CDR1 MNHEY and CDR2 SVGAGI come from the germline V gene.

V usage is TRBV5-1 and J usage is TRBJ2-6; D uncertain. Trimming took off 0 bases at V and 0 bases at J, with 10 bases between the two ends. The CDR3 is 17 amino acids. The germline V gene has CDR1 SGHRS and CDR2 YFSETQ. CDR3: CASSLGSGFSGANVLTF. The DNA of the CDR3 is TGCGCCAGCAGCTTGGGGTCGGGTTTCTCTGGGGCCAACGTCCTGACTTTC.

This rearrangement joins TRBV5-4 to TRBJ2-5, with D perhaps TRBD1 or TRBD2 (6 bases each). Trimming cost V 0 bases and J 3 bases, with 9 bases left between them. The CDR3 spans 14 residues. The V gene's germline CDR1 is SGHNT and CDR2 YYREEE (reference sequence). The CDR3 spells CASSLDREEETQYF. As DNA, the CDR3 is TGTGCCAGCAGCTTGGACAGGGAGGAAGAGACCCAGTACTTC.

The rearrangement links TRBV7-7 to TRBJ2-5, with D perhaps TRBD2 (6 bases). Germline V lookup: CDR1 SSHAT, CDR2 FNYEAQ (reference sequence). The CDR3 covers 15 residues. V was shortened by 5 bases and J by 5 bases, with 18 bases between the two germline ends. In DNA form, the CDR3 reads TGTGCCAGCAGCCGGACCCTGGGAGGAAGGGAGACCCAGTACTTC. Protein: CASSRTLGGRETQYF.

Here the CDR3 reads CASSLNSDPYEQYF. Written as DNA, the CDR3 is TGTGCCAGCAGCTTGAATAGCGACCCCTACGAGCAGTACTTC. The chain recombines TRBV7-8 with TRBJ2-7, with a tentative D call TRBD2 (5 bases). The CDR3 spans 14 residues. V was shortened by 3 bases and J by 2 bases, with 11 bases between the two germline ends. Germline CDR1 is SGHVS and CDR2 is FQNEAQ.

The V call is TRBV6-5, the J call TRBJ2-2, with 7 bases lining up with TRBD2. The CDR3 has 15 residues. The V gene's germline CDR1 is MNHEY and CDR2 SVGAGI. Trimming took 6 bases from V and 1 from J; bases not matched to a gene: 5. CDR3 in amino acids: CASRGAGMNTGELFF. Here the CDR3 DNA reads TGTGCCAGCAGGGGAGCGGGGATGAACACCGGGGAGCTGTTTTTT.

This chain connects TRBV28 to TRBJ2-2, with D possibly being TRBD1 (5 bases). This CDR3 spans 14 amino acids. The V gene's germline CDR1 is MDHEN and CDR2 SYDVKM. Trimming pared 6 bases from V and 1 base from J, leaving 9 bases between. DNA for the CDR3: TGTGCCAGCAGCTCTACAGGGAACACCGGGGAGCTGTTTTTT. This encodes CASSSTGNTGELFF.

This rearrangement joins TRBV9 to TRBJ2-3; 12 positions agree with TRBD2. CDR1 is SGDLS, CDR2 YYNGEE, per germline. Trimming cost V 4 bases and J 2 bases; bases outside gene matches: 2. The CDR3 contains 15 residues. CDR3 amino acids: CASSRTSGTTDTQYF. CDR3 nucleotides: TGTGCCAGCAGCCGGACTAGCGGGACCACAGATACGCAGTATTTT.

The V gene is TRBV29-1, the J gene TRBJ2-5, with D unresolved. The assigned J gene may be wrong: the sequence end matches TRBJ2-7 better. CDR1 and CDR2 (germline): SQVTM, ANQGSEA. This CDR3 contains 12 residues. The CDR3 sequence is CSVGATPHEQYF. In DNA, the CDR3 is TGCAGCGTTGGGGCAACTCCCCACGAGCAGTACTTC.

This chain joins TRBV6-5 and TRBJ2-7; no clear D gene. In germline, CDR1 is MNHEY, CDR2 SVGAGI. The CDR3 is made up of 13 amino acids. V lost 6 bases to trimming and J lost 6 bases, with 15 bases between them. The chain's CDR3 is CASSRGWGAEQYF. In DNA form, the CDR3 reads TGTGCCAGCAGCAGAGGCTGGGGTGCCGAGCAGTACTTC.

This clone came up a few times. This chain links TRBV6-6 with TRBJ1-5; D may be TRBD1 (5 bases). Germline CDR1 is MNHNY and CDR2 is SVGAGI (reference sequence). The CDR3 spans 15 residues. The V end was cut by 6 bases, the J end by 4 bases, with 16 bases between. The CDR3 DNA sequence: TGTGCCAGCAGGGGCAGGGAACAAAAGAATCAGCCCCAGCATTTT. Translated, it gives CASRGREQKNQPQHF.

This clone was found a few times. The chain is built from TRBV9 and TRBJ2-1; a weak D match, TRBD1 (6 bases). Germline assignment: CDR1 SGDLS and CDR2 YYNGEE. The CDR3 length is 15 residues. V was shortened by 3 bases and J by 6 bases, with 16 bases between the two germline ends. CDR3 nucleotides: TGTGCCAGCAGCGCGGAAGACAGGCTCAGCAATGAGCAGTTCTTC. Translated, it gives CASSAEDRLSNEQFF.

V is TRBV7-9 and J is TRBJ2-5; 9 bases align to TRBD2. Germline values: CDR1 SEHNR, CDR2 FQNEAQ (reference sequence). The V gene end was trimmed by 4 bases and the J gene end by 0 bases; junction bases not matched to a gene: 9. The CDR3 spans 17 residues. The CDR3 nucleotides read TGTGCCAGCAGCTCACCCCTGGCGGGGGGGTACCAAGAGACCCAGTACTTC. This encodes CASSSPLAGGYQETQYF. Full variable domain (remainder filled in from reference TRBV7-9 and TRBJ2-5): DTGVSQNPRHKITKRGQNVTFRCDPISEHNRLYWYRQTLGQGPEFLTYFQNEAQLEKSRLLSDRFSAERPKGSFSTLEIQRTEQGDSAMYLCASSSPLAGGYQETQYFGPGTRLLVL.

The table lists this clone with a count of one. V usage is TRBV7-2 and J usage is TRBJ2-1; D assignment may be TRBD1 or TRBD2 (5 bases each). Per germline, CDR1 SGHTA and CDR2 FQGNSA. This CDR3 contains 17 residues. Trimming shortened V by 2 bases and J by 0 bases, and 14 bases separated the two germline ends. CDR3 nucleotide sequence: TGTGCCAGCAGCTTACTCCGGGGCCGACACTCCTACAATGAGCAGTTCTTC. Residues: CASSLLRGRHSYNEQFF.

A remark on this clone: The junction departs from germline at one end; a sequencing error may be responsible. V gene TRBV7-7 combines with J gene TRBJ2-5; perhaps TRBD2 as D (6 bases). The CDR3 runs 13 residues. CDR1 is SSHAT, CDR2 FNYEAQ, per germline (reference sequence). CDR3 nucleotide sequence: TGTGCTAGCAGCGGCCAGGGAGGAGAGACCCAGTACTTC. Translated, it gives CASSGQGGETQYF.

This clone has a handful of counts. The junction and the germline gene differ at one end; a read error may be behind it. The rearrangement links TRBV7-7 to TRBJ2-5; weak D call: TRBD2 (5 bases). CDR3 length: 15 amino acids. The germline CDR1 and CDR2 sequences are SSHAT and FNYEAQ (reference sequence). The CDR3 protein is CASSPGRLLQETQYF. In DNA, the CDR3 is TGTGCTAGCAGCCCGGGCCGACTACTCCAAGAGACCCAGTACTTC.

The rearrangement links TRBV23-1 to TRBJ1-2, with a tentative D call TRBD1 (6 bases). TRBV23-1 is given ORF status, its function remaining uncertain. Trimming removed 0 bases from V and 8 bases from J, with 25 bases in between. The CDR3 contains 18 residues. The CDR3 is CASSQSVAAPGALGGYTF. CDR3 DNA: TGCGCCAGCAGTCAATCGGTAGCCGCCCCAGGGGCGTTAGGGGGCTACACCTTC.

The V call is TRBV28, the J call TRBJ1-5; D is unresolved. V lost 10 bases and J 16 bases, leaving 11 bases between the germline ends. Germline V gene sequence: CDR1 MDHEN, CDR2 SYDVKM. The CDR3 extends over 8 amino acids. The CDR3 DNA sequence: TGTGCCATATCTCCCTCCCATTTT. Translating it yields CAISPSHF. Drawing the rest from reference TRBV28 and TRBJ1-5, the complete variable domain is DVKVTQSSRYLVKRTGEKVFLECVQDMDHENMFWYRQDPGLGLRLIYFSYDVKMKEKGDIPEGYSVSREKKERFSLILESASTNQTSMYLCAISPSHFGDGTRLSIL.

This chain joins TRBV11-1 and TRBJ2-7; D remains ambiguous. There are 13 residues in the CDR3. The V end was cut by 4 bases, the J end by 2 bases, with 9 bases between. Germline lookup yields CDR1 SGHAT and CDR2 FQDESV (reference sequence). CDR3 nucleotides: TGTGCCAGCAGCTCAGATAGAACCTACGAGCAGTACGTC. Residues: CASSSDRTYEQYV.

This chain joins TRBV28 and TRBJ1-2; 7 bases are shared with TRBD1. CDR3 size: 13 residues. The V gene end was trimmed by 7 bases and the J gene end by 8 bases; junction bases not matched to a gene: 10. From germline, CDR1 is MDHEN and CDR2 SYDVKM. CDR3 in DNA: TGTGCCAGCACCGAGACAGGGTTGGGCGGCTACACCTTC. Its protein product is CASTETGLGGYTF.